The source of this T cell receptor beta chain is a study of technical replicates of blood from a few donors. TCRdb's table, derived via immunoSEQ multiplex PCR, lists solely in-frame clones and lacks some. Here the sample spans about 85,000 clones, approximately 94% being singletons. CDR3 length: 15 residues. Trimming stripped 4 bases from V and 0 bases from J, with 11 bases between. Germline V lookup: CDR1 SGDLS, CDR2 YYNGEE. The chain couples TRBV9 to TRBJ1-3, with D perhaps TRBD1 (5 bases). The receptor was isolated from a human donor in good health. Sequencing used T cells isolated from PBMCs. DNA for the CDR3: TGTGCCAGCAGCCCAAGACAGTCCTCTGGAAACACCATATATTTT. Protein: CASSPRQSSGNTIYF.